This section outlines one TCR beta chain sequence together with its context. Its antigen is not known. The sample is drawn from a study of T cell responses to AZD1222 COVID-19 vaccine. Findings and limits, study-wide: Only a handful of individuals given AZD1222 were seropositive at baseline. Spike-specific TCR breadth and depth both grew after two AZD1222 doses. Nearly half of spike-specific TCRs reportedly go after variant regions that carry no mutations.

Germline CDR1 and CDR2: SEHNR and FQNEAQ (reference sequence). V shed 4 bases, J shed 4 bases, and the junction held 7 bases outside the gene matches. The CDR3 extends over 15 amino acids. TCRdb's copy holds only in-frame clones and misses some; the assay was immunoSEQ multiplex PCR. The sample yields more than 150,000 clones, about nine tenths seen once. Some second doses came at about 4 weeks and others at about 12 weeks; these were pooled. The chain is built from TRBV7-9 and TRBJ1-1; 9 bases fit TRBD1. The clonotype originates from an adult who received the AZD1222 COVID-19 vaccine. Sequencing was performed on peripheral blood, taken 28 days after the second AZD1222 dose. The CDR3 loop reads CASSSGQGRGTEAFF. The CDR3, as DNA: TGTGCCAGCAGCTCCGGACAGGGGAGGGGCACTGAAGCTTTCTTT.